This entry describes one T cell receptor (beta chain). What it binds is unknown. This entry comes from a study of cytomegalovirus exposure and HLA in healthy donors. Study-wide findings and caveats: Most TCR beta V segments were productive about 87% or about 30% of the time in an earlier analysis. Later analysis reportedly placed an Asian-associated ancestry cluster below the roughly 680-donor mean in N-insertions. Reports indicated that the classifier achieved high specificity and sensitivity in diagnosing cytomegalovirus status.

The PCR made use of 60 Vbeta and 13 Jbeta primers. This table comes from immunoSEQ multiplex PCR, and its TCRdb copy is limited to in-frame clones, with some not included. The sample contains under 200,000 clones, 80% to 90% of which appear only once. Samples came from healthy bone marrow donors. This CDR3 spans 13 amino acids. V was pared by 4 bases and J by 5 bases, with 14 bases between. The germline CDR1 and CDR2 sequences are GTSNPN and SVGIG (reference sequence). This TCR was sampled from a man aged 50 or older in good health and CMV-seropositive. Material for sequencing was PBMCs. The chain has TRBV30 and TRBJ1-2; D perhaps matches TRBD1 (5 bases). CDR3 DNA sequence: TGTGCCTGGACCGCAGGGATGATATATGGCTACACCTTC. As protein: CAWTAGMIYGYTF.